The sequence of this TCR beta chain was determined in a study of technical replicates of blood from several donors. This clone appeared once. Here immunoSEQ multiplex PCR was the method, and the copy in TCRdb shows in-frame clones only, minus some. Here the sample spans roughly 80,000 clones, 94% being singletons. Trimming took 0 bases from V and 4 from J, leaving 12 bases between them. Per germline, CDR1 LGHNA and CDR2 YSLEER. The CDR3 is made up of 15 amino acids. The TCR comes from a human donor in good health. The V and J genes are TRBV4-3 and TRBJ1-2; D unresolved. The specimen was T cells isolated from PBMCs. The chain's CDR3 is CASSQDTGSGYGYTF. The DNA of the CDR3 is TGCGCCAGCAGCCAAGATACGGGATCGGGCTATGGCTACACCTTC.